This T cell receptor (beta chain) was obtained from a study of shared clonotypes between healthy human individuals. An even split of each subset's genomic DNA across several immunoSEQ plates was performed. The table came from immunoSEQ multiplex PCR; TCRdb's copy has only in-frame clones and leaves some out. The sample shows around 2.5 million clones, approximately 93% of them seen only once. Study-level results: Memory subsets generally showed lower estimated richness than naive subsets.

In the case of this clone: The antigen remains undetermined.

The CDR3 is made up of 15 amino acids. Germline lookup yields CDR1 MDHEN and CDR2 SYDVKM. V lost 6 bases and J lost 0, with 12 bases in between. The sequencing sample was made of naive CD4+ T cells from PBMCs. Described subset: CD45RA+ positively selected. The gene calls are TRBV28 and TRBJ1-3; D not certain. This clonotype originated in a man younger than 35 in good health. Some clones in this sample may be carry-over from other donors' samples. The CDR3 coding sequence is TGTGCCAGCAGCCTCGCCCCCCTCTCTGGAAACACCATATATTTT. As protein: CASSLAPLSGNTIYF. Drawing the rest from reference TRBV28 and TRBJ1-3, the complete variable domain is DVKVTQSSRYLVKRTGEKVFLECVQDMDHENMFWYRQDPGLGLRLIYFSYDVKMKEKGDIPEGYSVSREKKERFSLILESASTNQTSMYLCASSLAPLSGNTIYFGEGSWLTVV.